This TCR beta chain was documented in a study of T cells in Graves' hyperthyroidism and ophthalmopathy. The study's findings and limits: Blood shared most expanded thyroid clonotypes above 0.001.

This clonotype was detected ten times or more. Its antigen is still unknown. Germline-derived CDR1 and CDR2 are MNHNS and SASEGT. The V gene end was trimmed by 4 bases and the J gene end by 5 bases; junction bases not matched to a gene: 4. This CDR3 region has 14 residues. TCR beta CDR3 sequences were amplified from RNA transcripts. The TCR CDR3 was amplified in a first-round RT-PCR using the HTBI primer set. MiXCR, applied by TCRdb to the multiplex PCR reads, yields one record per CDR3 protein. Among roughly 380,000 distinct CDR3 sequences listed, 15% to 20% were seen once. Sequences were obtained from blood. This clonotype originated in a woman in her 40s with Graves' ophthalmopathy. The chain links TRBV6-1 to TRBJ2-5; TRBD1 aligns across 10 bases. CDR3 sequence: CASSAGQGHETQYF. The CDR3 coding sequence is TGTGCCAGCAGTGCGGGACAGGGGCACGAGACCCAGTACTTC.